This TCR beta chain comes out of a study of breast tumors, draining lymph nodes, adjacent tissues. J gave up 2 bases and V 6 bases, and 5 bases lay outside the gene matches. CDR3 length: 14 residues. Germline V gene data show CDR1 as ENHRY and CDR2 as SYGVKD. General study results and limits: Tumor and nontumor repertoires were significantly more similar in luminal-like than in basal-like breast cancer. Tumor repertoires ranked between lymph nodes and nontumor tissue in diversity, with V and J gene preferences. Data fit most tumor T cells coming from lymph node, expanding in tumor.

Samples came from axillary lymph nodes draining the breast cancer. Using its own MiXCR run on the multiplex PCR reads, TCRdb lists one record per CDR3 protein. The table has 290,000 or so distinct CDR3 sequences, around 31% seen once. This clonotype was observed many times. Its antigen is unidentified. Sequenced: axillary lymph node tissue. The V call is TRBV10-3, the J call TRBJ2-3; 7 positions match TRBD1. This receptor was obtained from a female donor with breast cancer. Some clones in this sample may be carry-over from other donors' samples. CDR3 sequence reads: CAISFGQDTDTQYF. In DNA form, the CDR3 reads TGTGCCATCAGCTTCGGACAGGACACAGATACGCAGTATTTT.